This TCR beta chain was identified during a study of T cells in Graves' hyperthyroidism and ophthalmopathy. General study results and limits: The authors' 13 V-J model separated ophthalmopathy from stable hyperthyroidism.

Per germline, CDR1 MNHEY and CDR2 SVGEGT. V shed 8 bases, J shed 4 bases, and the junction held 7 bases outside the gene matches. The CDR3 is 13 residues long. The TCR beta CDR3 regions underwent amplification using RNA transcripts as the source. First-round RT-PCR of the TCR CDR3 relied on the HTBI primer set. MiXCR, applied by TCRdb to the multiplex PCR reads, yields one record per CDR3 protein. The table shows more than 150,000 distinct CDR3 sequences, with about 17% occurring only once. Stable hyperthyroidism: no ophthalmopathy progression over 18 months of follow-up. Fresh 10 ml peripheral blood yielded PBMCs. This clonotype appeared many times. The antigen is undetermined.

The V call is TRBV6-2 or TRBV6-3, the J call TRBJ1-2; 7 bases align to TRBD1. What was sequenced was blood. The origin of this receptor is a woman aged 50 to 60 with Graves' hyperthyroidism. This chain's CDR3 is CASGPDRAYGYTF. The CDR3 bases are TGTGCCAGCGGACCTGACAGGGCCTATGGCTACACCTTC.